The clone carrying this T cell receptor (beta chain) was observed a few times. Its antigen is undetermined. The sample comes from a study of tumor and adjacent non-tumor tissue in lung cancer. No cell sorting was done before RNA was extracted from the tissue. V lost 4 bases and J 2 bases, leaving 28 bases between the germline ends. CDR1 is SGHRS and CDR2 is YFSETQ in the germline V gene. This CDR3 region has 19 residues. The library came from three nested PCR rounds adapted from ARM-PCR protocols. TCRdb passed the multiplex PCR reads through MiXCR, listing each CDR3 protein once. The sample consists of under 150,000 distinct CDR3 sequences, approximately 66% of them appearing once. Overall study results and limits: Tumor repertoires had a smaller top 100 clone share than normal lung.

Sequencing was performed on lung tumor tissue. This rearrangement joins TRBV5-1 to TRBJ2-7, with a weak D call TRBD2 (6 bases). This receptor was obtained from a man aged 25-45 years with non-small cell lung cancer. Here the CDR3 DNA reads TGCGCCAGCAGCCCCACACCTAGCTTGCCGGGACTCCGGACCTACGAGCAGTACTTC. Its protein product is CASSPTPSLPGLRTYEQYF.